The text below deals with one T cell receptor beta chain. The antigen this receptor binds is unknown. No per-base quality is available; no much larger clone lies one base away. V is reduced by 5 bases and J by 2 bases, leaving a spacing of 9 bases between them. CDR1 and CDR2 were assigned from the germline V gene as SGHTA and FQGNSA. The CDR3 starts with the cysteine, ends with the phenylalanine, and has 13 residues. CDR3 DNA is the only sequence kept; it has 39 bases, read in frame from the first base. The sample is drawn from a study of radiotherapy plus CTLA-4 blockade in lung cancer (dated by TCRdb to 2017 to 2018). Context from the whole study: Among enrolled patients, around 20% had an objective response and about 30% reached disease control. The research as a whole found: After treatment with radiotherapy and ipilimumab, TCR clones that came from tumors expanded in the peripheral blood. The strongest predictors of response were reported to be early dynamic shifts in blood T cell clones along with a rise in serum interferon-beta following radiation.

The library was obtained by the immunoSEQ multiplex PCR assay. The table was pulled from immuneACCESS by TCRdb, which kept in-frame rearrangements only. Such tables lose some clones; where checked, under half of the loss comes from unresolved V genes, and the rest has no known cause. The sample table records approximately 57,000 clones; around 80% of these occur just once. The ten top clones hold under 7% of the sample. The study tested focal radiation therapy combined with CTLA-4 blockade (ipilimumab) in patients with chemo-refractory metastatic non-small-cell lung cancer. The sequencing used peripheral blood, collected from a patient treated with radiotherapy plus ipilimumab. The source of this sequence is a human donor with non-small cell lung cancer whose response to radiotherapy plus ipilimumab could not be evaluated. The chain joins TRBV7-2 to TRBJ1-2; confidence is insufficient to name the D gene. For the CDR3, the sequence is CASSPDKNYGYTF. At the DNA level, the sequence is TGTGCCAGCAGCCCCGACAAGAACTATGGCTACACCTTC.